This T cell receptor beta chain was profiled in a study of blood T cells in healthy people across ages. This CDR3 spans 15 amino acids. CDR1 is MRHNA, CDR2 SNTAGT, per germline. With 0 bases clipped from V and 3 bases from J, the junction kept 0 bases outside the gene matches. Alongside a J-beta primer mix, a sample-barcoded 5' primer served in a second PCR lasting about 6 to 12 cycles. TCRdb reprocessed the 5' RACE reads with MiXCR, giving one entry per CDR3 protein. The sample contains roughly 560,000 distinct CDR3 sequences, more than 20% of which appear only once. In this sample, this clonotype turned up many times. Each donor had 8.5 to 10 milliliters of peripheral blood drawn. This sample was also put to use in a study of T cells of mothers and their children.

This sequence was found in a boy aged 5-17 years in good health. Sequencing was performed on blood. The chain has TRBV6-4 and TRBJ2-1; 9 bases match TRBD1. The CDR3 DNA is TGTGCCAGCAGTGACTCGACAGGGGGCTACAATGAGCAGTTCTTC. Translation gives CASSDSTGGYNEQFF.